This TCR beta chain was sequenced for a study of tumor-infiltrating lymphocytes in localized non-small cell lung cancer. The assay was immunoSEQ multiplex PCR, and TCRdb's table has in-frame clones only and misses some. The sample has under 15,000 clones; approximately 80% are singletons. The V and J ends lost 7 bases and 6 bases, in that order; junction bases with no gene match: 9. Germline V lookup: CDR1 MNHNY, CDR2 SVGAGI (reference sequence). The CDR3 sequence is 14 residues long. The V gene is TRBV6-6, the J gene TRBJ2-1, with 7 bases lining up with TRBD2. The source material was lung tumor tissue. The receptor's source is a human donor with non-small cell lung cancer. The CDR3 sequence is CASIWAGRGNEQFF. CDR3 nucleotide sequence: TGTGCCAGCATCTGGGCAGGGAGGGGCAATGAGCAGTTCTTC.